One and the same sample provided the 32 T cell receptor beta chains below, sequenced in a study of metastatic and nonmetastatic thyroid tumors. MiXCR was used by TCRdb to re-call the PCR reads. The repertoire holds about 49,000 clones, with about 4.2% as singletons. Prior to thyroid surgery, none of the patients had received any treatment. Sequencing input: blood. These receptors all stem from a female donor with papillary thyroid cancer or a benign thyroid nodule (not recorded which). Some clones in this sample may be carry-over from other donors' samples.

This clone was picked up many times. V gene TRBV7-9 combines with J gene TRBJ1-1, with D possibly matching TRBD1 (6 bases). The CDR3 consists of 18 residues. Germline V CDR1 and CDR2: SEHNR, FQNEAQ (reference sequence). V was trimmed by 4 bases and J by 0 bases, leaving 21 bases between them. CDR3 nucleotides: TGTGCCAGCAGCTCAACTGCCGGGGGGGGGCGGCTGAACACTGAAGCTTTCTTT. Amino acid sequence: CASSSTAGGGRLNTEAFF.

This clone was counted at least ten times. The chain employs TRBV20-1 and TRBJ2-7; D not resolved. V lost 1 base and J 0 bases, leaving 10 bases between the germline ends. The CDR3 has 14 amino acids. CDR1 is DFQATT, CDR2 SNEGSKA, per germline (reference sequence). CDR3 protein: CSARVRPSSYEQYF. In DNA form, the CDR3 reads TGCAGTGCTAGAGTGCGACCTAGCTCCTACGAGCAGTACTTC.

This clone turned up a few times. The chain uses TRBV20-1 and TRBJ2-7, with TRBD2 identical over 11 bases. Per germline, CDR1 DFQATT and CDR2 SNEGSKA (reference sequence). CDR3 length: 17 amino acids. V shed 0 bases, J shed 2 bases, and the junction held 9 bases outside the gene matches. DNA of the CDR3: TGCAGTGCTAGAGATGGGGGGACTAGCGGTGACGCCTACGAGCAGTACTTC. Its protein is CSARDGGTSGDAYEQYF.

There are many counts of this clone. This chain links TRBV2 with TRBJ2-3; 10 positions agree with TRBD2. V gave up 4 bases and J gave up 1 base; unmatched junction bases: 5. Germline CDR1 reads SNHLY; CDR2 reads FYNNEI. CDR3 length: 16 amino acids. CDR3 sequence: CASSVPSGSGTDTQYF. The CDR3 nucleotides are TGTGCCAGCAGTGTCCCTAGCGGGAGTGGCACAGATACGCAGTATTTT.

This clone was counted many times. This chain connects TRBV18 to TRBJ2-3; D gene ambiguous. This CDR3 has 12 residues. Germline loops: CDR1 KGHSH, CDR2 LQKENI. V shed 5 bases and J shed 1 base, with 4 bases lying between them. Written as DNA, the CDR3 is TGTGCCAGCTCATCTCGCACAGATACGCAGTATTTT. Translating gives CASSSRTDTQYF.

This clone came up many times. DNA for the CDR3: TGTGCCAGCAGTGAAAGAAGTCAGAATGAAAAACTGTTTTTT. Translation gives CASSERSQNEKLFF. This sequence joins TRBV6-1 and TRBJ1-4; D uncertain. The CDR3 extends over 14 amino acids. Trimming removed 2 bases from V and 5 bases from J, with 9 bases in between. Germline-derived CDR1 and CDR2 are MNHNS and SASEGT.

This clone was counted ten times or more. Written as DNA, the CDR3 is TGTGCCTGGAGTGTATACGGGGTGGGCACCGGGGAGCTGTTTTTT. Translated, it gives CAWSVYGVGTGELFF. This chain connects TRBV30 to TRBJ2-2, with D perhaps TRBD2 (5 bases). Trimming pared 0 bases from V and 4 bases from J, leaving 12 bases between. This CDR3 spans 15 amino acids. Per the germline V gene, CDR1 is GTSNPN and CDR2 is SVGIG (reference sequence).

A note on this clone: No conserved phenylalanine or tryptophan ends this CDR3, so it is likely a read error. J is TRBJ2-6 and V is TRBV5-1, with a weak D call TRBD1 (7 bases). From germline, CDR1 is SGHRS and CDR2 YFSETQ. The CDR3 spans 15 residues. The chain's CDR3 is CASSPRGEGGNVLTC. The CDR3 coding sequence is TGCGCCAGCAGCCCCAGGGGGGAAGGGGGCAACGTCCTGACTTGC.

This clone has only a few counts. This rearrangement joins TRBV2 to TRBJ1-1; D uncertain. CDR3 length: 11 residues. V was clipped by 6 bases and J by 2 bases, with 4 bases between them. In germline, CDR1 is SNHLY, CDR2 FYNNEI. CDR3 sequence (DNA): TGTGCCAGCAGCATAAACACTGAAGCTTTCTTT. Translated: CASSINTEAFF.

This clone came up many times. CDR3 amino acids: CASSLNTGGGQPQHF. Here the CDR3 DNA reads TGTGCCAGCAGCTTAAACACCGGGGGGGGTCAGCCCCAGCATTTT. This rearrangement joins TRBV7-9 to TRBJ1-5; a weak D match, TRBD1 (5 bases). Germline CDR1 is SEHNR and CDR2 is FQNEAQ (reference sequence). The ends were cut back, 2 bases at V and 6 bases at J, with 14 bases in the middle. The CDR3 totals 15 residues.

Remarks on this clone: An end of the junction differs from the germline gene, which may be a read error. The chain has TRBV5-6 and TRBJ2-7; D may be TRBD1 (6 bases). Germline CDR1 is SGHDT and CDR2 is YYEEEE. The CDR3 has 14 residues. CDR3 loop: CASSFGQRSYEHYF. Written as DNA, the CDR3 is TGTGCCAGCAGCTTTGGACAGCGATCCTACGAGCATTACTTC.

Details on this clone: A much larger clone lies one base from this, so it may be a read error. The same CDR3 is also encoded by other DNA sequences in this sample. The chain carries TRBV24-1 and TRBJ2-1; either TRBD1 or TRBD2 may supply D (5 bases each). The germline gives CDR1 KGHDR, CDR2 SFDVKD. CDR3 length equals 13 residues. V was shortened by 7 bases and J by 8 bases, with 14 bases between the two germline ends. In nucleotides, the CDR3 is TGTGCCACCAGCCGAGGGGTGGATGATGAGCAGTTCTTC. This codes for CATSRGVDDEQFF.

About this clone itself: A junction boundary mismatches the germline segment, possibly from a read error. This sequence joins TRBV11-2 and TRBJ2-7, with D perhaps TRBD1 (8 bases). This CDR3 spans 18 amino acids. CDR1 and CDR2 from the germline V gene are SGHAT and FQNNGV. This chain's CDR3 is CASSSHFRTGRGRYKQYF. The CDR3 DNA reads as TGCGCCAGCAGCTCTCATTTCCGGACAGGGAGGGGGAGGTACAAGCAGTACTTC.

Note on this clone: This is likely a read error, given that the CDR3 carries no conserved phenylalanine or tryptophan at its end. The chain couples TRBV10-3 to TRBJ2-7; 9 positions match TRBD1. Germline CDR1 is ENHRY and CDR2 is SYGVKD. The CDR3 is made up of 14 amino acids. J gave up 3 bases and V 6 bases, and 6 bases lay outside the gene matches. For the CDR3, the DNA is TGTGCCATCAGGTCTCCGGGACAGGGCTACGAGCAGTACTTA. It translates to CAIRSPGQGYEQYL.

This clone came up many times. The chain carries TRBV11-3 and TRBJ2-1; 11 bases agree with TRBD2. This CDR3 has 14 amino acids. V dropped 2 bases and J dropped 6; count of bases not matched to a gene: 0. CDR1 is SGHNT and CDR2 is YENEEA in the germline V gene. CDR3 residues: CASSLTSGSNEQFF. CDR3 DNA: TGTGCCAGCAGCTTAACTAGCGGGAGCAATGAGCAGTTCTTC. Using reference TRBV11-3 and TRBJ2-1 for the parts outside the CDR3, the full variable domain is EAGVVQSPRYKIIEKKQPVAFWCNPISGHNTLYWYLQNLGQGPELLIRYENEEAVDDSQLPKDRFSAERLKGVDSTLKIQPAELGDSAVYLCASSLTSGSNEQFFGPGTRLTVL.

This clone was seen a handful of times. Given a much more abundant clone one base away, this may be a read error. The chain uses TRBV5-4 and TRBJ1-2; D gene ambiguous. The V gene's germline CDR1 is SGHNT and CDR2 YYREEE (reference sequence). The CDR3 is 15 residues long. CDR3: CAGSLDRVSNYGYTF. CDR3 coding DNA: TGTGCCGGCAGCCTAGATCGGGTATCTAACTATGGCTACACCTTC.

This clone occurred many times. The V gene is TRBV18, the J gene TRBJ1-2; D is ambiguous. Germline-derived CDR1 and CDR2 are KGHSH and LQKENI. CDR3 length: 14 residues. The V and J ends lost 2 bases and 2 bases respectively, with 9 bases between them. CDR3 DNA: TGTGCCAGCTCACCAGGTGCAGAGAACTATGGCTACACCTTC. This translates into CASSPGAENYGYTF.

This clone was recorded a few times. This sequence joins TRBV11-2 and TRBJ2-7, with 16 bases aligning to TRBD2. This CDR3 region has 16 residues. The V gene end was trimmed by 5 bases and the J gene end by 4 bases; junction bases not matched to a gene: 5. Germline V gives CDR1 SGHAT, CDR2 FQNNGV. CDR3 sequence (DNA): TGTGCCAGCAGCCGGGGACTAGCGGGAGGGTTATACGAGCAGTACTTC. As protein: CASSRGLAGGLYEQYF.

This clone was picked up a small number of times. The junction departs from germline at one end; a sequencing error may be responsible. The chain joins TRBV2 to TRBJ2-7; weak D call: TRBD2 (6 bases). The CDR3 totals 15 residues. CDR1 and CDR2 (germline): SNHLY, FYNNEI. DNA of the CDR3: TGTGCCAGCAGTGAAAGACTACTAGGAGGGTACGAGAAGTACTTC. Translating gives CASSERLLGGYEKYF.

This clone is large. The chain uses TRBV6-2 or TRBV6-3 and TRBJ2-3; 10 positions agree with TRBD2. The trim removed 4 bases at V and 0 bases at J, leaving 1 base unmatched. This CDR3 comprises 15 residues. Germline V gene sequence: CDR1 MNHEY, CDR2 SVGEGT. CDR3 in amino acids: CASSLTSGSTDTQYF. The DNA of the CDR3 is TGTGCCAGCAGTTTGACTAGCGGGAGCACAGATACGCAGTATTTT.

This clone has more than one count but fewer than ten. V and J are TRBV27 and TRBJ1-6, with 7 bases matching TRBD1. The CDR3 is 16 amino acids. Losses at the gene ends were 2 bases for V and 9 bases for J; bases not matched to a gene: 10. Germline V CDR1 and CDR2: MNHEY, SMNVEV (reference sequence). CDR3 nucleotides: TGTGCCAGCAGTTTAATAGGGGACAGCGGGGCTTCACCCCTCCACTTT. Protein sequence: CASSLIGDSGASPLHF.

The chain joins TRBV28 to TRBJ1-5, with D possibly matching TRBD1 (6 bases). V lost 8 bases, J lost 2 bases, and 16 bases lay in between. The CDR3 loop spans 15 amino acids. In germline, CDR1 is MDHEN, CDR2 SYDVKM. In nucleotides, the CDR3 is TGTGCCAGCTTAGTGGGGGGCGTGGGCAATCAGCCCCAGCATTTT. It specifies CASLVGGVGNQPQHF.

The chain has TRBV7-8 and TRBJ2-7, with TRBD2 matching 11 bases. The CDR3 has 15 amino acids. V dropped 7 bases and J dropped 5; count of bases not matched to a gene: 10. Germline CDR1 SGHVS, CDR2 FQNEAQ. CDR3 in DNA: TGTGCCAGCATCCTTCTAGCGGGAGGTGGCGACGAGCAGTACTTC. The encoded protein is CASILLAGGGDEQYF.

This rearrangement joins TRBV28 to TRBJ1-6, with no clear D. Germline V lookup: CDR1 MDHEN, CDR2 SYDVKM. This CDR3 has 14 residues. V lost 3 bases, J lost 9 bases, and 12 bases lay in between. The CDR3 DNA reads TGTGCCAGCAGTTTGTGGCAGGCGGGTTCACCCCTCCACTTT. This codes for CASSLWQAGSPLHF.

This clone has just a few counts. V gene TRBV7-3 combines with J gene TRBJ2-2, with a weak D call TRBD2 (5 bases). The CDR3 has 13 residues. Germline V CDR1 and CDR2: SGHTA, FQGTGA. V dropped 6 bases and J dropped 4 bases, with 9 bases sitting between them. The CDR3 coding sequence is TGTGCCAGCAGTTTGGGGAGCACCGGGGAGCTGTTTTTT. Translation gives CASSLGSTGELFF. The full variable domain, its missing parts supplied by reference TRBV7-3 and TRBJ2-2, is GAGVSQTPSNKVTEKGKYVELRCDPISGHTALYWYRQSLGQGPEFLIYFQGTGAADDSGLPNDRFFAVRPEGSVSTLKIQRTERGDSAVYLCASSLGSTGELFFGEGSRLTVL.

This clone appeared many times. This sample also contains other DNA sequences that code for the same CDR3. This chain joins TRBV7-9 and TRBJ2-3; D remains unclear. The V end was cut by 3 bases, the J end by 0 bases, with 1 base between. The CDR3 loop spans 12 amino acids. Germline V gene sequence: CDR1 SEHNR, CDR2 FQNEAQ (reference sequence). CDR3 bases: TGTGCCAGCAGCTTTAGCACAGATACGCAGTATTTT. Amino acid sequence: CASSFSTDTQYF.

The sample holds many counts of this clone. CDR3 sequence reads: CAEKATGNYGYTF. Here the CDR3 DNA reads TGTGCCGAAAAAGCGACGGGGAACTATGGCTACACCTTC. V usage is TRBV6-1 and J usage is TRBJ1-2; D ambiguous. V was shortened by 11 bases and J by 2 bases, with 15 bases between the two germline ends. CDR3 size: 13 residues. Germline loops: CDR1 MNHNS, CDR2 SASEGT.

The chain couples TRBV7-9 to TRBJ2-3, with D possibly TRBD1 on 5 matching bases. There are 14 residues in the CDR3. Germline V gene sequence: CDR1 SEHNR, CDR2 FQNEAQ (reference sequence). Trimming left V 3 bases short and J 0 bases short, with 7 bases between. The CDR3 nucleotides read TGTGCCAGCAGCTTGGACACAAGCACAGATACGCAGTATTTT. Translation gives CASSLDTSTDTQYF.

In this sample, this clone turned up many times. The gene calls are TRBV19 and TRBJ1-5; D unresolved. There are 15 residues in the CDR3. Germline values: CDR1 LNHDA, CDR2 SQIVND (reference sequence). Trimming stripped 0 bases from V and 7 bases from J, with 13 bases between. DNA for the CDR3: TGTGCCAGTAGTATAGATCAGAGGGTGGACCAGCCCCAGCATTTT. It codes for CASSIDQRVDQPQHF. Drawing the rest from reference TRBV19 and TRBJ1-5, the complete variable domain is DGGITQSPKYLFRKEGQNVTLSCEQNLNHDAMYWYRQDPGQGLRLIYYSQIVNDFQKGDIAEGYSVSREKKESFPLTVTSAQKNPTAFYLCASSIDQRVDQPQHFGDGTRLSIL.

The V call is TRBV12-3 or TRBV12-4, the J call TRBJ2-3, with 7 bases aligning to TRBD2. The CDR3 is 18 amino acids. V trimming: 7 bases; J trimming: 1 base; junction bases outside the gene matches: 17. CDR3 region: CASIYSLAVFVGTDTQYF. In DNA form, the CDR3 reads TGTGCCAGCATTTATTCGCTAGCGGTTTTTGTGGGCACAGATACGCAGTATTTT.

This clone is medium-sized within its sample. The rearrangement links TRBV5-1 to TRBJ2-7; D ambiguous. Trimming stripped 0 bases from V and 11 bases from J, with 18 bases between. There are 14 residues in the CDR3. Germline V CDR1 and CDR2: SGHRS, YFSETQ. CDR3 nucleotide sequence: TGCGCCAGCAGCTTGGATCGAACTTTGGGAAAAGAGTACTTC. Translation gives CASSLDRTLGKEYF.

Concerning this clone itself: A read error may account for a junction end that differs from germline. The J gene is TRBJ2-3, the V gene TRBV28, with D tentatively TRBD1 (6 bases). The V gene's germline CDR1 is MDHEN and CDR2 SYDVKM. CDR3 length: 15 amino acids. The CDR3: CASRLRTASTDTQYF. CDR3 DNA: TGTGCCAGCAGATTACGGACAGCTAGCACCGATACGCAGTATTTT.